This T cell receptor (beta chain) was recovered during a study of blood T cell repertoires in COVID-19 (TCRdb year 2020). For the study in its entirety: Samples from collaborators originated in the United States, Italy and Spain and spanned both the acute and convalescent phases of COVID-19. The material from the prospective study consisted of cDNA or gDNA derived from T cells, B-cell-depleted T cells, or PBMCs. The dataset comprised deeply sampled blood TCRbeta repertoires from subjects exposed to, actively infected with, or recovered from COVID-19. The repertoires were released in a freely available public database meant as a resource for research on the immune response to SARS-CoV-2. The samples were drawn from the first 160 participants of the ongoing ImmuneRACE study and from 1,254 subjects provided by 6 global collaborators. A de-identified subject ID, COVID-19 status, age in years and sex were almost always included in the sample metadata. Where available, HLA class I and class II types were taken from metadata supplied by the sample provider and were not determined by assay-based typing.

Compared with germline, V lacks 6 bases and J lacks 4 bases; bases without a gene match: 9. CDR3 length: 15 amino acids, cysteine to phenylalanine. This entry keeps only the CDR3 DNA: 45 bases, framed from base 1. Taken from the germline V gene (reference sequence), the CDR1 and CDR2 loops are MNHEY and SMNVEV. Overall results and qualifications from the work: Clinical and demographic metadata were provided uncurated, with the amount varying by source and participant.

The immunoSEQ Assay, a bias-controlled multiplex PCR, was used to amplify TCRbeta CDR3 regions from genomic DNA. On the authors' methods: Within the assay, amplification of reference gene primers was used to estimate how many nucleated cells each sample contained. To quantify the absolute abundance of each unique TCRbeta CDR3 rearrangement, sequence reads were collapsed and filtered. For each sample, productive Simpson clonality was calculated as the square root of Simpson's diversity index across productive rearrangements. TCRdb holds this immuneACCESS table with in-frame rearrangements only. Some clones are missing; in checked studies, unresolved V genes explain under half, and the rest has no known cause. V and J calls and clone size follow that table, whereas D and trimming were derived from the DNA. The sample yields some 270,000 clones; 86% were counted once. Together, the top ten hold about 8.8% of the sample.

Details on this clone: Which antigen it targets is not known. No base quality information exists; no much larger clone differs at one position.

The collaborating institutions used their own protocols to collect whole blood in K2EDTA tubes. For TCRbeta analysis, collaborator samples were shipped as frozen whole blood, as isolated PBMCs, or as DNA extracted from either sample type. This receptor chain uses TRBV27 and TRBJ1-3; 7 bases in the middle match TRBD1. The sequenced sample was peripheral blood. This TCR was sampled from a man aged 35 to 55 with active or convalescent COVID-19. At the DNA level, the sequence is TGTGCCAGCAGCCAGGGGCCAGGGGGGGGAAACACCATATATTTT. This encodes CASSQGPGGGNTIYF.